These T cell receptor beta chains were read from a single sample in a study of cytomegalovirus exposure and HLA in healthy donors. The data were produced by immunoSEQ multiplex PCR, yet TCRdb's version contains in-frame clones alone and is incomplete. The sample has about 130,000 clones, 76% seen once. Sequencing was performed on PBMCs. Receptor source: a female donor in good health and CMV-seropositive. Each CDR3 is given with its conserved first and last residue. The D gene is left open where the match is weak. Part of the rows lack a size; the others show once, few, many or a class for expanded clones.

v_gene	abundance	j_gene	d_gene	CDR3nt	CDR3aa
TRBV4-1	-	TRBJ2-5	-	TGCGCCAGCAGCCAAGTCGAGGAGACCCAGTACTTC	CASSQVEETQYF
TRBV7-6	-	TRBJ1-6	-	TGTGCCAGCAGCTTAGTAAGGGGAAATTCACCCCTCCACTTT	CASSLVRGNSPLHF
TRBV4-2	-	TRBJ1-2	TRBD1	TGTGCCAGCAGCCCGACAGGGGCTAACTATGGCTACACCTTC	CASSPTGANYGYTF
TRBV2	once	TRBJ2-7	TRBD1	TGTGCCAGCAGACGATCGGGGACAGGGCCCTACGAGCAGTACTTC	CASRRSGTGPYEQYF
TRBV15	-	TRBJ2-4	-	TGTGCCACCAGCGGGGGGAAACTAGCCAAAAACATTCAGTACTTC	CATSGGKLAKNIQYF
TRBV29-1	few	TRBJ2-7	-	TGCAGCGTTGAAGCAGGGCGGTCCTACGAGCAGTACTTC	CSVEAGRSYEQYF
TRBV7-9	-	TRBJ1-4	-	TGTGCCAGCAGCTCGCGGGGTACAACTAATGAAAAACTGTTTTTT	CASSSRGTTNEKLFF
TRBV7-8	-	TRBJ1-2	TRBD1	TGTGCCAGCAGCTCCCTAACAGGGGGCTATGGCTACACCTTC	CASSSLTGGYGYTF
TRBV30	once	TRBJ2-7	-	TGTGCCTGGAGTGTCGGGGGATTGTCCTACGAGCAGTACTTC	CAWSVGGLSYEQYF
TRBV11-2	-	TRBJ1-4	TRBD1	TGTGCCAGCAGCCGAAACAGGGGGGGTGGAACTAATGAAAAACTGTTTTTT	CASSRNRGGGTNEKLFF
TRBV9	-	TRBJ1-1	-	TGTGCCAGCAGCCCCCTCGACAGGAACACTGAAGCTTTCTTT	CASSPLDRNTEAFF
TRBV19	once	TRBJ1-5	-	TGTGCCAGTAGCCCCCAGGGGTATCAGCCCCAGCATTTT	CASSPQGYQPQHF
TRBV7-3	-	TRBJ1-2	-	TGTGCCAGCAGCTTAAAAGGCGGTCCCTCCGGCGGCTACACCTTC	CASSLKGGPSGGYTF
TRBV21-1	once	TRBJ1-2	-	TGTGCCAGCAGCAAAGGAGGGAGGTCGAATAACTATGGCTACACCTTC	CASSKGGRSNNYGYTF
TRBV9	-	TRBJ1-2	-	TGTGCCAGCAGCGTAGAGCGGGGGGGCGGAGGCTACACCTTC	CASSVERGGGGYTF
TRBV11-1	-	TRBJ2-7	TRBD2	TGTGCCAGCAGCACCAGCGGGAGTAAGGCCCCAGTCGAGCAGTACTTC	CASSTSGSKAPVEQYF
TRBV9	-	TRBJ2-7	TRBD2	TGTGCCAGCAGCGGGGGACTAGCGGAATGGTACGAGCAGTACTTC	CASSGGLAEWYEQYF
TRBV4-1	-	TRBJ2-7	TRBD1	TGCGCCAGCAGCCAAGAAGGGACAGGGTATGCCTACGAGCAGTACTTC	CASSQEGTGYAYEQYF
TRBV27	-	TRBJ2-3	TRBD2	TGTGCCAGCAGTGTGCTAGCGGGGGGTCTCACAGATACGCAGTATTTT	CASSVLAGGLTDTQYF
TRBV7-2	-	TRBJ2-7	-	TGTGCCAGCAGCTTAGCACAGGGAACGAACGAGCAGTACTTC	CASSLAQGTNEQYF
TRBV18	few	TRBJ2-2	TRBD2	TGTGCCAGCTCACCCGTTCAGACTAGCGGGACTCGAGGCACCGGGGAGCTGTTTTTT	CASSPVQTSGTRGTGELFF
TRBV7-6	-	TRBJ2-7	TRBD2	TGTGCCAGCAGCTTGGCTAGCGGGAGCTACGAGCAGTACTTC	CASSLASGSYEQYF